The clone carrying this TCR beta chain came up once. This record comes from a study of blood T cell repertoires in COVID-19. Overall study: Collection of acute and convalescent COVID-19 samples took place in the United States, Italy and Spain.

Assay used: immunoSEQ multiplex PCR; TCRdb lists only in-frame clones, some missing. This table has approximately 89,000 clones, approximately 80% appearing once. The CDR3 has 13 amino acids. Trimming removed 10 bases at V and 6 bases at J, with 15 bases between. The source material was peripheral blood. The rearrangement joins TRBV12-3 or TRBV12-4 to TRBJ2-2; maybe TRBD1 (6 bases). The TCR was taken from a human donor in a cohort sampled during active COVID-19. The CDR3 DNA reads as TGTGCCACAGGGGAAGGGGTACCCGGGGAGCTGTTTTTT. Encoded protein: CATGEGVPGELFF.